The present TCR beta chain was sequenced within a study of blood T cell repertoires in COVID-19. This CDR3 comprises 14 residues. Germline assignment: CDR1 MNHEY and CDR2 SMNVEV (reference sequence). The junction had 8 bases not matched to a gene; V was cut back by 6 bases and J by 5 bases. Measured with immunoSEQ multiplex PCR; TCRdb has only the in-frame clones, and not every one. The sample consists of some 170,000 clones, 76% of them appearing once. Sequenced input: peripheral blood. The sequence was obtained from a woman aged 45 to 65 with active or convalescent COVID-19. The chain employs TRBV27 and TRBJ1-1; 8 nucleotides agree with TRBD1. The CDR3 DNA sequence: TGTGCCAGCAGGGAACCGGGACAGGTAACTGAAGCTTTCTTT. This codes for CASREPGQVTEAFF.